This T cell receptor (beta chain) is from a study of shared clonotypes between healthy human individuals. This CDR3 comprises 16 residues. The germline V gene has CDR1 SGHAT and CDR2 FQNNGV. J lost 7 bases, V lost 0 bases, and 11 bases had no gene match. Some clones are missing from TCRdb's copy, which holds only in-frame ones; the method was immunoSEQ multiplex PCR. The top ten clones hold 1.5% of a sample with approximately 980,000 clones, 60% to 85% of them seen once. CD4+ cell separation produced CD45RA+ naive and CD45RA-negative memory subsets. The origin of this receptor is a man between 18 and 35 years old in good health. This chain connects TRBV11-2 to TRBJ1-2; 7 nucleotides line up with TRBD1. The sequenced sample was memory CD4+ T cells sorted from blood. Subset meaning: CD45RA-negative fraction. CDR3 in amino acids: CASSLDISGGPRGYTF. The CDR3 DNA sequence: TGTGCCAGCAGCTTAGATATATCAGGGGGGCCTCGTGGCTACACCTTC.